This TCR beta chain was recovered during a study of early T cells in non-severe SARS-CoV-2 infection. TCRdb re-derived calls from the 5' RACE reads in MiXCR, one entry per CDR3 protein. The sample has about 59,000 distinct CDR3 sequences, less than 15% seen once. Germline V gives CDR1 LGHDT, CDR2 YNNKEL (reference sequence). With 4 bases removed from V and 8 bases from J, the gap between germline ends came to 14 bases. The CDR3 is 14 amino acids. The J gene is TRBJ1-4, the V gene TRBV3-1; perhaps TRBD1 as D (6 bases). The clonotype comes from an adult who was a healthcare worker with PCR-confirmed SARS-CoV-2 infection or an uninfected control (not recorded which). The sample consisted of whole blood, taken at baseline. This CDR3 reads CASSPRQDGEKLFF. For the CDR3, the DNA is TGTGCCAGCAGCCCGAGACAGGACGGGGAAAAACTGTTTTTT.